These 31 T cell receptor beta chains originate from one sample sequenced in a study of T cells in Graves' hyperthyroidism and ophthalmopathy. Regions amplified from RNA transcripts were the TCR beta CDR3 regions. During a first-round RT-PCR of the TCR CDR3, the HTBI primer set was used. TCRdb re-derived calls from the multiplex PCR reads in MiXCR, one entry per CDR3 protein. The table records 330,000 or so distinct CDR3 sequences, roughly 19% of them present only once. Sequencing input: blood. All receptors come from a man between 50 and 59 years old with Graves' ophthalmopathy.

The J gene is TRBJ2-1, the V gene TRBV6-6, with D possibly TRBD2 on 6 matching bases. Germline assignment: CDR1 MNHNY and CDR2 SVGAGI (reference sequence). The V end lost 2 bases, the J end lost 11 bases, and 22 bases lay between the germline ends. The CDR3 covers 16 residues. DNA for the CDR3: TGTGCCAGCAGTTACGATAACATACTAGCTGGCGGGAAGCAGTTCTTC. It codes for CASSYDNILAGGKQFF.

This clonotype was found many times. The V and J genes are TRBV28 and TRBJ1-5; perhaps TRBD1 as D (6 bases). This CDR3 contains 15 residues. The V and J ends lost 3 bases and 2 bases respectively, with 11 bases between them. Germline values: CDR1 MDHEN, CDR2 SYDVKM. The CDR3 nucleotides are TGTGCCAGCAGTTTGTCAAGGGGGGGCAATCAGCCCCAGCATTTT. Protein: CASSLSRGGNQPQHF. The full variable domain, rest sourced from reference TRBV28 and TRBJ1-5, is DVKVTQSSRYLVKRTGEKVFLECVQDMDHENMFWYRQDPGLGLRLIYFSYDVKMKEKGDIPEGYSVSREKKERFSLILESASTNQTSMYLCASSLSRGGNQPQHFGDGTRLSIL.

Ten or more counts support this clonotype. The V and J genes are TRBV2 and TRBJ2-7; 13 positions match TRBD2. J lost 7 bases, V lost 5 bases, and 5 bases had no gene match. This CDR3 has 14 residues. Germline V gene lookup returns CDR1 SNHLY and CDR2 FYNNEI. The CDR3 sequence is CASSQLAGGREQYF. The DNA for the CDR3 is TGTGCCAGCAGTCAACTAGCGGGAGGGCGGGAGCAGTACTTC.

This clonotype was seen repeatedly, ten times or more. The V gene is TRBV30, the J gene TRBJ2-7; D is unresolved. V lost 0 bases and J lost 7, with 16 bases in between. Looked up from germline, CDR1 is GTSNPN and CDR2 is SVGIG (reference sequence). The CDR3 is made up of 14 amino acids. CDR3 loop: CAWSVGQVLMEQYF. The CDR3 nucleotides are TGTGCCTGGAGTGTAGGGCAAGTACTGATGGAGCAGTACTTC. Together with reference TRBV30 and TRBJ2-7, the CDR3 gives the full variable domain: SQTIHQWPATLVQPVGSPLSLECTVEGTSNPNLYWYRQAAGRGLQLLFYSVGIGQISSEVPQNLSASRPQDRQFILSSKKLLLSDSGFYLCAWSVGQVLMEQYFGPGTRLTVT.

The gene calls are TRBV2 and TRBJ1-2; D might be TRBD1 (6 bases). The V gene's germline CDR1 is SNHLY and CDR2 FYNNEI. Trimming took off 6 bases at V and 2 bases at J, with 10 bases between the two ends. The length of the CDR3 is 13 residues. The CDR3 nucleotides read TGTGCCAGCAGCCGGGACATGAACTATGGCTACACCTTC. It encodes CASSRDMNYGYTF.

This clonotype occurred many times. J is TRBJ1-2 and V is TRBV3-1; tentatively, D is TRBD1 (5 bases). V lost 4 bases and J 5 bases, leaving 17 bases between the germline ends. The V gene's germline CDR1 is LGHDT and CDR2 YNNKEL (reference sequence). This CDR3 is built from 15 residues. The CDR3 DNA follows: TGTGCCAGCAGCCCCCTCGGGGGTTCGGAGTATGGCTACACCTTC. Protein: CASSPLGGSEYGYTF. The variable domain in full, completed from reference TRBV3-1 and TRBJ1-2, reads DTAVSQTPKYLVTQMGNDKSIKCEQNLGHDTMYWYKQDSKKFLKIMFSYNNKELIINETVPNRFSPKSPDKAHLNLHINSLELGDSAVYFCASSPLGGSEYGYTFGSGTRLTVV.

The sample holds many counts of this clonotype. V gene TRBV30 combines with J gene TRBJ1-2; D is uncertain. Germline V lookup: CDR1 GTSNPN, CDR2 SVGIG (reference sequence). The CDR3 extends over 14 amino acids. Trimming pared 4 bases from V and 4 bases from J, leaving 16 bases between. CDR3 protein: CAWTRGMAIYGYTF. For the CDR3, the DNA is TGTGCCTGGACCCGGGGAATGGCTATCTATGGCTACACCTTC.

This chain connects TRBV12-3 or TRBV12-4 to TRBJ2-1; D tentatively reads TRBD1 or TRBD2 (5 bases each). The length of the CDR3 is 14 residues. V lost 3 bases to trimming and J lost 8 bases, with 14 bases between them. Here the CDR3 reads CASSFLGSGHEQFF. The CDR3 DNA sequence: TGTGCCAGCAGTTTTTTAGGTTCGGGGCATGAGCAGTTCTTC.

This clonotype was picked up a small number of times. The V and J genes are TRBV20-1 and TRBJ1-5, with TRBD1 matching 7 bases. V lost 3 bases to trimming and J lost 6 bases; unmatched junction nucleotides: 14. In germline, CDR1 is DFQATT, CDR2 SNEGSKA (reference sequence). CDR3 length: 16 residues. The CDR3 DNA is TGCAGTGCTAGGCCAAGGACAGGCGATGTAGGTCAGCCCCAGCATTTT. Protein: CSARPRTGDVGQPQHF.

The sample holds many counts of this clonotype. The chain has TRBV18 and TRBJ1-1, with a weak D call TRBD1 (5 bases). CDR1 and CDR2 from the germline V gene are KGHSH and LQKENI. This CDR3 contains 13 residues. V lost 6 bases and J lost 6, with 14 bases in between. The CDR3 protein is CASSSGGGPEAFF. DNA for the CDR3: TGTGCCAGCTCCTCTGGGGGGGGTCCTGAAGCTTTCTTT.

The J gene is TRBJ2-1, the V gene TRBV4-2; 11 nucleotides line up with TRBD2. V shed 1 base and J 8 bases; nucleotides not matched to a gene: 7. The germline V gene encodes CDR1 LGHNA and CDR2 YNFKEQ. The CDR3 sequence is 16 residues long. DNA for the CDR3: TGTGCCAGCAGCCAAGTGGTAGCGGGAGGGCCGGATGAGCAGTTCTTC. It codes for CASSQVVAGGPDEQFF.

At least ten counts were recorded for this clonotype. The gene calls are TRBV2 and TRBJ1-2; TRBD1 agrees at 10 bases. The CDR3 runs to 14 residues. Trimming at V came to 8 bases and at J to 8 bases, leaving 11 bases not matched to a gene. CDR1 is SNHLY, CDR2 FYNNEI, per germline. CDR3 sequence reads: CASPMDRGLEGYTF. DNA for the CDR3: TGTGCCAGCCCTATGGACAGGGGGTTGGAGGGCTACACCTTC.

This chain uses TRBV3-1 with TRBJ1-2; 8 bases agree with TRBD1. V gave up 2 bases and J gave up 2 bases; unmatched junction bases: 4. The CDR3 covers 15 residues. The germline V gene has CDR1 LGHDT and CDR2 YNNKEL (reference sequence). The CDR3: CASSQHGTGNYGYTF. DNA for the CDR3: TGTGCCAGCAGCCAACATGGGACAGGAAACTATGGCTACACCTTC.

This clonotype was observed a handful of times. The genes are TRBV20-1 and TRBJ2-7; D is possibly TRBD2 (6 bases). Germline CDR1 is DFQATT and CDR2 is SNEGSKA (reference sequence). The CDR3 loop spans 13 amino acids. V gave up 6 bases and J gave up 6 bases, with 18 bases separating them. This chain's CDR3 is CSAGRLGRAEQYF. The CDR3 DNA sequence: TGCAGTGCCGGAAGACTAGGAAGAGCCGAGCAGTACTTC.

The chain couples TRBV3-1 to TRBJ2-7; D may be TRBD1 or TRBD2 (5 bases each). Looked up from germline, CDR1 is LGHDT and CDR2 is YNNKEL (reference sequence). The ends were cut back, 5 bases at V and 3 bases at J, with 17 bases in the middle. The CDR3 length is 15 residues. CDR3 sequence reads: CASSLKGTADYEQYF. The CDR3 bases are TGTGCCAGCAGCTTGAAAGGGACCGCCGACTACGAGCAGTACTTC.

The rearrangement joins TRBV5-6 to TRBJ2-3; perhaps TRBD2 as D (6 bases). The germline gives CDR1 SGHDT, CDR2 YYEEEE. The V gene lost 2 bases and the J gene lost 6 bases, with 13 bases spanning the gap. The CDR3 runs 14 residues. The CDR3 reads CASSFGGLGDTQYF. Written as DNA, the CDR3 is TGTGCCAGCAGCTTCGGGGGTCTAGGGGATACGCAGTATTTT.

This clonotype has just a few counts. CDR3 in DNA: TGTGCCTGGAGTCATTCCAAAAACATTCAGTACTTC. It yields the protein CAWSHSKNIQYF. V gene TRBV30 combines with J gene TRBJ2-4; D ambiguous. The CDR3 runs to 12 residues. Germline V CDR1 and CDR2: GTSNPN, SVGIG (reference sequence). Trimming left V 2 bases short and J 2 bases short, with 4 bases between.

V is TRBV7-6 and J is TRBJ2-7, with D perhaps assigned TRBD1 or TRBD2 (6 bases each). Germline V gene data show CDR1 as SGHVS and CDR2 as FNYEAQ. Between the trimmed V and J ends, which lost 4 bases and 0 bases, there was a span of 13 bases. This CDR3 comprises 15 residues. In DNA, the CDR3 is TGTGCCAGCAGCTCCTTAGGGGGGACCTCCTACGAGCAGTACTTC. Its translation: CASSSLGGTSYEQYF. Full variable domain (outside the CDR3, taken from reference TRBV7-6 and TRBJ2-7): GAGVSQSPRYKVTKRGQDVALRCDPISGHVSLYWYRQALGQGPEFLTYFNYEAQQDKSGLPNDRFSAERPEGSISTLTIQRTEQRDSAMYRCASSSLGGTSYEQYFGPGTRLTVT.

Notes on this clonotype: A much bigger clone sits one base away, suggesting this may be a read error. This chain uses TRBV18 with TRBJ1-2, with TRBD1 identical over 10 bases. The germline V gene has CDR1 KGHSH and CDR2 LQKENI. CDR3 length equals 14 residues. CDR3 loop: CVSSPRTGGYGYTF. The CDR3 region has the DNA TGTGTCAGCTCACCCCGGACAGGGGGGTATGGCTACACCTTC.

This chain uses TRBV25-1 with TRBJ1-1, with D uncertain. The CDR3 is made up of 11 amino acids. Germline V gives CDR1 MGHDK, CDR2 SYGVNS. Trimming pared 4 bases from V and 8 bases from J, leaving 8 bases between. The CDR3 loop is CASSGGGEAFF. Written as DNA, the CDR3 is TGTGCCAGCAGTGGAGGAGGGGAAGCTTTCTTT.

The chain carries TRBV20-1 and TRBJ2-3; 8 positions match TRBD2. Trimming cost V 3 bases and J 5 bases; bases outside gene matches: 7. Germline assignment: CDR1 DFQATT and CDR2 SNEGSKA (reference sequence). This CDR3 has 14 residues. The CDR3 region has the DNA TGCAGTGCTAGCGTGGCGGGAGGTCGAGATACGCAGTATTTT. It translates to CSASVAGGRDTQYF.

This clonotype was seen repeatedly, ten times or more. V and J are TRBV28 and TRBJ2-7, with TRBD2 matching 15 bases. The CDR3 extends over 16 amino acids. V shed 4 bases, J shed 5 bases, and the junction held 6 bases outside the gene matches. Germline-derived CDR1 and CDR2 are MDHEN and SYDVKM. This chain's CDR3 is CASSSTGTSGRNEQYF. CDR3 in DNA: TGTGCCAGCAGTTCGACCGGGACTAGCGGGAGGAACGAGCAGTACTTC.

This clonotype was counted many times. The chain is built from TRBV12-3 or TRBV12-4 and TRBJ2-5; D possibly corresponds to TRBD1 (5 bases). The CDR3 runs 14 residues. V was cut by 7 bases and J by 5 bases, with 17 bases left in between. CDR3 DNA: TGTGCCAGCACTTCTTTGGCAGGGATGGAGACCCAGTACTTC. Residues: CASTSLAGMETQYF.

This clonotype showed up just a few times. The chain is built from TRBV20-1 and TRBJ2-3; TRBD2 matches 10 bases. CDR3 length: 15 amino acids. The ends lost 3 bases at V and 2 bases at J; junction bases unmatched: 5. Germline assignment: CDR1 DFQATT and CDR2 SNEGSKA (reference sequence). Here the CDR3 reads CSASRLAGVTDTQYF. CDR3 coding DNA: TGCAGTGCTAGTAGGCTAGCGGGAGTCACAGATACGCAGTATTTT.

A note on this clonotype: A much larger clone differs from this one at a single base, so this may be a read error. The rearrangement uses TRBV11-2 and TRBJ2-7; perhaps TRBD2 as D (6 bases). This CDR3 is built from 15 residues. Germline assignment: CDR1 SGHAT and CDR2 FQNNGV. V lost 5 bases and J 5 bases, leaving 19 bases between the germline ends. CDR3 in DNA: TGTGCCAGCAGCCGCCGAAGACTAGGGGCCCACGAGCAGTACTTC. It specifies CASSRRRLGAHEQYF.

This sequence joins TRBV19 and TRBJ2-3; 8 bases are shared with TRBD2. With 4 bases clipped from V and 3 bases from J, the junction kept 9 bases outside the gene matches. The CDR3 contains 16 residues. The V gene's germline CDR1 is LNHDA and CDR2 SQIVND (reference sequence). The CDR3 nucleotides are TGTGCCAGTAGTAAGACGAGCGGGAGTGGAACAGATACGCAGTATTTT. It is translated as CASSKTSGSGTDTQYF.

The chain employs TRBV27 and TRBJ2-5; D may correspond to TRBD1 or TRBD2 (5 bases each). The DNA end is a closer match to TRBJ2-1, so the J assignment may be wrong. The length of the CDR3 is 15 residues. Looked up from germline, CDR1 is MNHEY and CDR2 is SMNVEV (reference sequence). CDR3 residues: CASRGGRGAQETQFF. For the CDR3, the DNA is TGTGCCAGCCGGGGCGGCCGGGGAGCCCAAGAGACCCAGTTCTTC.

This clonotype was found a few times. The chain has TRBV14 and TRBJ1-4; possible D gene TRBD1, 5 bases. Germline V CDR1 and CDR2: SGHDN, FVKESK. There are 12 residues in the CDR3. With 4 bases removed from V and 8 bases from J, the gap between germline ends came to 8 bases. CDR3 DNA sequence: TGTGCCAGCAGCCCCAAGGGGGAAAAACTGTTTTTT. Encoded protein: CASSPKGEKLFF. The full variable domain, completed using reference TRBV14 and TRBJ1-4, is EAGVTQFPSHSVIEKGQTVTLRCDPISGHDNLYWYRRVMGKEIKFLLHFVKESKQDESGMPNNRFLAERTGGTYSTLKVQPAELEDSGVYFCASSPKGEKLFFGSGTQLSVL.

V is TRBV29-1 and J is TRBJ2-4; no clear D. V was cut by 7 bases and J by 6 bases, with 10 bases left in between. The CDR3 is 11 residues long. Per germline, CDR1 SQVTM and CDR2 ANQGSEA. CDR3 residues: CSANGRNIQYF. The CDR3 region has the DNA TGCAGCGCTAATGGGCGAAACATTCAGTACTTC.

The chain recombines TRBV9 with TRBJ2-5, with TRBD2 as a possible D gene (7 bases). CDR1 SGDLS and CDR2 YYNGEE come from the germline V gene. V lost 0 bases, J lost 2 bases, and 14 bases lay in between. This CDR3 spans 16 amino acids. This chain's CDR3 is CASSVGGGGPQETQYF. CDR3 sequence (DNA): TGTGCCAGCAGCGTAGGGGGAGGGGGACCTCAAGAGACCCAGTACTTC.

Ten or more counts support this clonotype. V gene TRBV20-1 combines with J gene TRBJ2-1; 9 bases match TRBD2. The CDR3 is 14 amino acids. Per germline, CDR1 DFQATT and CDR2 SNEGSKA (reference sequence). With V trimmed by 1 base and J by 5 bases, 3 bases remained unmatched. CDR3 DNA sequence: TGCAGTGCTAGAGGGACTAGCGTAGACAATGAGCAGTTCTTC. Amino acid sequence: CSARGTSVDNEQFF.